This T cell receptor beta chain was identified in a study of T cells expressing NK-cell markers (dated by TCRdb to 2018 to 2020). Notes on the research overall: Fewer than ten donors provided sorted CD3+CD56+NKG2C+, CD3+CD56+NKG2C- and CD3+CD56-NKG2C+ T-cell subsets, whose TCR beta-chain repertoires were profiled. The libraries were sequenced on Illumina HiSeq 2000/2500, MiSeq or NextSeq, producing 2 x 150 bp reads. Among the eight sequenced donors, only one was HCMV-seronegative, while the other seven were HCMV-seropositive. Randomly selected healthy volunteers, three men and five women, were used as the eight sequenced donors. General conclusions and limits of the study: For several donors, the dominant CD3+CD56+NKG2C+ clonotypes were among the top 10 CD8+ clonotypes and accounted for roughly 1.0-7.5% of CD8+ T cells. Those dominant clonotypes were again the most abundant among CD3+CD56-NKG2C+ cells in a few donors, at roughly 25-65%. Whether the expanded NKG2C-expressing T cell clones were specific for HCMV antigens was left unclear.

As concerns this clonotype: What antigen it recognizes has not been identified.

Sequencing instrument: Illumina HiSeq 2000. 5'RACE template switching, by which a universal primer site and unique molecular identifiers were added, was used to make TCR beta cDNA libraries. Synthesis of cDNA was primed from the TCR beta constant segment and was followed by two consecutive PCR amplification steps. The published analysis was carried out like this. MIGEC was used to demultiplex reads and group the reads by UMI, and MiTCR was used to assemble and quantify clonotypes. Only TCR cDNA sequences supported by at least two reads were kept to exclude erroneous sequences. The tcR package was used for downstream repertoire analysis, and clonotypes were matched between fractions using CDR3 nucleotide sequence together with V segment. VDJmatch was used to annotate antigen specificity against VDJdb, with one amino acid substitution allowed in CDR3. Following TCRdb reprocessing, every CDR3 protein sequence forms one entry, and DNA is not provided. These V and J calls derive from TCRdb rather than the authors' analysis. The sample table gives about 380,000 distinct CDR3 sequences. The leading ten clones occupy 4% to 6.5% of the sample.

HCMV-specific IgG was detected in serum with a commercial ELISA kit to determine HCMV serostatus. Ficoll density gradient centrifugation was used to isolate peripheral blood mononuclear cells from blood. The source material was blood T cells: a sorted CD56 or NKG2C T cell subset, CD4+ or CD8+ T cells, or bulk PBMC T cells (not recorded which). This sequence originates from a man aged 18-75 years in good health.

The CDR3 protein: CASSFRDNRTPLHF. The V gene is TRBV5-6 and the J gene is TRBJ1-6; TCRdb outputs TRBD1, but without DNA this stays unchecked. The germline V gene sets CDR1 to SGHDT and CDR2 to YYEEEE. The cysteine opens and the phenylalanine closes a CDR3 of 14 amino acids. No DNA sequence was recorded.